Shown below are 28 T cell receptor beta chains from a single sample sequenced in a study of blood T cells in healthy people across ages. For the second PCR, which ran for about 7 to 11 cycles, a sample-barcoded 5' primer and a J-beta primer mix were used. TCRdb recomputed calls from the 5' RACE reads with MiXCR, one row per CDR3 protein. The table records hundreds of thousands of distinct CDR3 sequences, roughly 48% of them present only once. Sequencing was done on a sample of blood. The source is an elderly man in good health.

This chain links TRBV5-1 with TRBJ2-5, with 8 bases that match TRBD2. The last part of the DNA fits TRBJ2-7 better; the J call may be wrong. This CDR3 spans 14 amino acids. Germline lookup yields CDR1 SGHRS and CDR2 YFSETQ. The CDR3 loop is CASSLGAGAGEQYF. The CDR3 nucleotides read TGCGCCAGCAGCTTGGGAGCGGGAGCGGGCGAGCAGTACTTC.

The CDR3 nucleotides read TGTGCCAGCAGTAACCCAGACAGCCATAGCAATCAGCCCCAGCATTTT. The encoded protein is CASSNPDSHSNQPQHF. V gene TRBV6-2 or TRBV6-3 combines with J gene TRBJ1-5; a weak D match, TRBD1 (5 bases). From germline, CDR1 is MNHEY and CDR2 SVGEGT. V gave up 5 bases and J gave up 0 bases, with 14 bases separating them. The CDR3 length is 16 residues.

This clonotype was detected a few times. This chain links TRBV20-1 with TRBJ2-5, with TRBD1 matching over 8 bases. The DNA end lines up better with TRBJ2-7; the J call may be wrong. In germline, CDR1 is DFQATT, CDR2 SNEGSKA (reference sequence). The CDR3 has 12 residues. CDR3 amino acids: CSARPGGFEQYF. As DNA, the CDR3 is TGCAGTGCTAGACCAGGGGGCTTCGAGCAGTACTTC.

The rearrangement links TRBV7-8 to TRBJ1-5; 7 nucleotides line up with TRBD1. The CDR3 totals 13 residues. V shed 6 bases and J 10 bases; nucleotides not matched to a gene: 9. Germline V CDR1 and CDR2: SGHVS, FQNEAQ. In nucleotides, the CDR3 is TGTGCCAGCAGAAAGCGGGACAGCGCACCCCAGCATTTT. It yields the protein CASRKRDSAPQHF. Combining the CDR3 with reference TRBV7-8 and TRBJ1-5 gives the whole variable domain GAGVSQSPRYKVAKRGQDVALRCDPISGHVSLFWYQQALGQGPEFLTYFQNEAQLDKSGLPSDRFFAERPEGSVSTLKIQRTQQEDSAVYLCASRKRDSAPQHFGDGTRLSIL.

This chain joins TRBV6-6 and TRBJ2-1, with a possible D match to TRBD2 (6 bases). This CDR3 comprises 17 residues. CDR1 MNHNY and CDR2 SVGAGI come from the germline V gene (reference sequence). The V end lost 2 bases, the J end lost 7 bases, and 21 bases lay between the germline ends. This chain's CDR3 is CASSYGRRVANGNEQFF. The DNA of the CDR3 is TGTGCCAGCAGTTACGGGAGGCGGGTCGCCAATGGGAATGAGCAGTTCTTC.

This chain uses TRBV27 with TRBJ2-3; no definite D call. Germline CDR1 MNHEY, CDR2 SMNVEV (reference sequence). CDR3 length equals 16 residues. V was trimmed by 5 bases and J by 0 bases, leaving 15 bases between them. This CDR3 reads CASSPVDQTSTDTQYF. The CDR3 DNA reads TGTGCCAGCAGTCCCGTAGACCAAACTAGCACAGATACGCAGTATTTT.

This clonotype has only a few counts. The chain carries TRBV3-1 and TRBJ1-2, with D unclear. Trimming took off 0 bases at V and 3 bases at J, with 14 bases between the two ends. CDR3 size: 16 residues. Germline CDR1 reads LGHDT; CDR2 reads YNNKEL (reference sequence). In DNA, the CDR3 is TGTGCCAGCAGCCAAGATGCGGCGACTGGACACTATGGCTACACCTTC. Its translation is CASSQDAATGHYGYTF.

This clonotype has ten or more counts. This rearrangement joins TRBV6-6 to TRBJ2-7, with 8 bases matching TRBD2. The V segment lost 5 bases and the J segment 7 bases; nucleotides outside the gene matches: 13. Germline loops: CDR1 MNHNY, CDR2 SVGAGI (reference sequence). This CDR3 region has 15 residues. CDR3 amino acids: CASSGEASGSSEQYF. For the CDR3, the DNA is TGTGCCAGCAGTGGGGAGGCTAGCGGGTCTTCTGAGCAGTACTTC.

Worth noting for this clonotype: A junction boundary mismatches the germline segment, possibly from a read error. The chain couples TRBV18 to TRBJ2-7, with D possibly being TRBD2 (5 bases). Germline loops: CDR1 KGHSH, CDR2 LQKENI. The CDR3 is 15 amino acids. CDR3 amino acids: CASSPGWGAYYEQYF. In DNA form, the CDR3 reads TGCGCCAGCTCACCGGGTTGGGGAGCCTACTACGAGCAGTACTTC.

V and J are TRBV20-1 and TRBJ2-7, with 8 bases lining up with TRBD1. Germline lookup yields CDR1 DFQATT and CDR2 SNEGSKA (reference sequence). Unmatched junction bases numbered 8, after V lost 6 bases and J lost 7 bases. This CDR3 is built from 12 residues. The CDR3 loop reads CSARTGFGEQYF. The DNA for the CDR3 is TGCAGTGCCAGGACAGGGTTCGGGGAGCAGTACTTC.

In regard to this clonotype: Sequence at one end of the junction differs from germline and may be a read error. The chain joins TRBV20-1 to TRBJ2-7; no clear D gene. This CDR3 comprises 15 residues. Looked up from germline, CDR1 is DFQATT and CDR2 is SNEGSKA (reference sequence). For the CDR3, the DNA is TGCAGTGCTAGCCGTGGCAGTAAGTACTCCTGCGAGCAGTACTTC. It codes for CSASRGSKYSCEQYF.

This clonotype was picked up a small number of times. This sequence joins TRBV20-1 and TRBJ2-1, with no clear D. Deletions cut 6 bases from V and 4 bases from J, with 16 bases between. Germline CDR1 is DFQATT and CDR2 is SNEGSKA (reference sequence). CDR3 size: 14 residues. The CDR3 reads CSALTLSEYNEQFF. DNA for the CDR3: TGCAGTGCCCTTACTCTGTCAGAGTACAATGAGCAGTTCTTC.

V and J are TRBV7-9 and TRBJ2-1; D remains unclear. The germline V and J ends were trimmed by 5 bases and 10 bases, with 15 bases remaining between them. Germline CDR1 is SEHNR and CDR2 is FQNEAQ (reference sequence). The CDR3 is made up of 13 amino acids. Written as DNA, the CDR3 is TGTGCCAGCAGCCTTGGAATCTCCTACGAGCAGTTCTTC. It translates to CASSLGISYEQFF.

This sequence joins TRBV9 and TRBJ2-1; D unresolved. This CDR3 comprises 15 residues. Germline CDR1 and CDR2: SGDLS and YYNGEE. V was pared by 0 bases and J by 8 bases, with 15 bases between. CDR3 nucleotides: TGTGCCAGCAGCGTAGATGGGCTAGGGCCCCATGAGCAGTTCTTC. As protein: CASSVDGLGPHEQFF. Full variable domain (remainder filled in from reference TRBV9 and TRBJ2-1): DSGVTQTPKHLITATGQRVTLRCSPRSGDLSVYWYQQSLDQGLQFLIQYYNGEERAKGNILERFSAQQFPDLHSELNLSSLELGDSALYFCASSVDGLGPHEQFFGPGTRLTVL.

The gene calls are TRBV6-6 and TRBJ2-7; 7 positions agree with TRBD1. With 2 bases clipped from V and 5 bases from J, the junction kept 9 bases outside the gene matches. The CDR3 length is 15 residues. Germline CDR1 and CDR2: MNHNY and SVGAGI (reference sequence). This CDR3 is CASSYALQGWDEQYF. CDR3 coding DNA: TGTGCCAGCAGTTACGCACTACAGGGGTGGGACGAGCAGTACTTC.

The chain recombines TRBV20-1 with TRBJ2-4, with 7 bases identical to TRBD1. Germline V gene lookup returns CDR1 DFQATT and CDR2 SNEGSKA (reference sequence). The CDR3 runs 12 residues. Trimming took 5 bases from V and 13 from J; bases not matched to a gene: 11. CDR3 DNA: TGCAGTGCTTCACCGACAGGGTCTGGGCAGTACTTC. Protein product: CSASPTGSGQYF.

The V gene is TRBV14, the J gene TRBJ2-5; 12 nucleotides agree with TRBD2. The CDR3 runs 18 residues. Germline V gives CDR1 SGHDN, CDR2 FVKESK. Trimming cost V 1 base and J 4 bases; bases outside gene matches: 10. CDR3 region: CASSQARKLAGGAETQYF. The CDR3 DNA sequence: TGTGCCAGCAGCCAAGCCCGAAAACTAGCGGGGGGCGCAGAGACCCAGTACTTC.

J is TRBJ2-3 and V is TRBV7-8; D remains unclear. This CDR3 is built from 16 residues. From germline, CDR1 is SGHVS and CDR2 FQNEAQ. The V end lost 5 bases, the J end lost 0 bases, and 15 bases lay between the germline ends. CDR3 nucleotide sequence: TGTGCCAGCAGCCCCTCCCCCGGCACTAGCACAGATACGCAGTATTTT. This encodes CASSPSPGTSTDTQYF.

CDR3 sequence (DNA): TGTGCCAGCAGTACCACAAGAAACAATCAGCCCCAGCATTTT. Its translation: CASSTTRNNQPQHF. The genes are TRBV6-5 and TRBJ1-5; no clear D. Trimming took 5 bases from V and 3 from J, leaving 11 bases between them. Germline V gene data show CDR1 as MNHEY and CDR2 as SVGAGI. This CDR3 spans 14 amino acids.

This clonotype has only a few counts. J is TRBJ2-1 and V is TRBV7-2; TRBD2 matches 11 bases. The CDR3 loop spans 16 amino acids. V lost 6 bases, J lost 10 bases, and 14 bases stayed unmatched. CDR1 is SGHTA, CDR2 FQGNSA, per germline. CDR3 loop: CASRRTLASGRLEQFF. The CDR3 coding sequence is TGTGCCAGCAGACGAACCCTGGCTAGCGGGAGGTTGGAGCAGTTCTTC.

V gene TRBV5-1 combines with J gene TRBJ2-1; 7 nucleotides align to TRBD2. CDR1 is SGHRS and CDR2 is YFSETQ in the germline V gene. Trimming at V came to 3 bases and at J to 3 bases, leaving 6 bases not matched to a gene. The CDR3 sequence is 15 residues long. The DNA for the CDR3 is TGCGCCAGCAGCTCCCGCCGGGGGGTCTACAATGAGCAGTTCTTC. Encoded protein: CASSSRRGVYNEQFF.

The CDR3 loop is CASSLVAGSGAKNIQYF. The CDR3 DNA reads TGTGCCAGCAGCTTAGTCGCAGGGTCCGGGGCCAAAAACATTCAGTACTTC. This sequence joins TRBV7-2 and TRBJ2-4, with D tentatively TRBD1 (5 bases). The germline V gene encodes CDR1 SGHTA and CDR2 FQGNSA. The V end lost 1 base, the J end lost 1 base, and 14 bases lay between the germline ends. This CDR3 spans 17 amino acids.

The chain couples TRBV7-6 to TRBJ2-3; 10 positions match TRBD2. The CDR3 runs to 15 residues. Germline loops: CDR1 SGHVS, CDR2 FNYEAQ. V lost 5 bases to trimming and J lost 4 bases; unmatched junction nucleotides: 6. Here the CDR3 reads CASSQREGRSDTQYF. The CDR3 DNA reads TGTGCCAGCAGCCAGCGGGAGGGCCGATCAGATACGCAGTATTTT. The whole variable domain, remainder taken from reference TRBV7-6 and TRBJ2-3, is GAGVSQSPRYKVTKRGQDVALRCDPISGHVSLYWYRQALGQGPEFLTYFNYEAQQDKSGLPNDRFSAERPEGSISTLTIQRTEQRDSAMYRCASSQREGRSDTQYFGPGTRLTVL.

This chain links TRBV15 with TRBJ2-3; possibly TRBD2 for D (5 bases). The length of the CDR3 is 15 residues. The V end lost 0 bases, the J end lost 4 bases, and 11 bases lay between the germline ends. CDR1 and CDR2 (germline): LNHNV, YYDKDF (reference sequence). This chain's CDR3 is CATSRDRGSPDTQYF. CDR3 DNA: TGTGCCACCAGCAGAGATCGAGGGAGTCCAGATACGCAGTATTTT. Based on the CDR3 plus reference TRBV15 and TRBJ2-3, the full variable domain is DAMVIQNPRYQVTQFGKPVTLSCSQTLNHNVMYWYQQKSSQAPKLLFHYYDKDFNNEADTPDNFQSRRPNTSFCFLDIRSPGLGDTAMYLCATSRDRGSPDTQYFGPGTRLTVL.

This clonotype was detected only a few times. CDR3 sequence (DNA): TGCGCCAGCAGCCGGAGGTTGCTAGCGGGAAAGAAGCAGTACTTC. Residues: CASSRRLLAGKKQYF. The chain recombines TRBV4-3 with TRBJ2-5; 9 bases are a match to TRBD2. CDR1 LGHNA and CDR2 YSLEER come from the germline V gene. The CDR3 totals 15 residues. V was clipped by 4 bases and J by 11 bases; unmatched bases: 14.

V usage is TRBV6-5 and J usage is TRBJ2-1; 7 bases align to TRBD1. The V segment lost 6 bases and the J segment 3 bases; nucleotides outside the gene matches: 5. The CDR3 consists of 14 residues. The germline gives CDR1 MNHEY, CDR2 SVGAGI. CDR3 amino acids: CASRQGTDYNEQFF. The CDR3, as DNA: TGTGCCAGCAGGCAAGGGACAGACTACAATGAGCAGTTCTTC.

This clonotype turned up a few times. The J gene is TRBJ2-3, the V gene TRBV7-3; possible D gene TRBD2, 5 bases. V lost 2 bases, J lost 1 base, and 10 bases lay in between. The CDR3 has 15 amino acids. Germline V lookup: CDR1 SGHTA, CDR2 FQGTGA. The CDR3 bases are TGTGCCAGCAGCTTACTCGGAGGCCGCACAGATACGCAGTATTTT. Its protein product is CASSLLGGRTDTQYF.

The chain couples TRBV7-9 to TRBJ2-5; D remains unclear. The CDR3 runs to 13 residues. V lost 5 bases, J lost 0 bases, and 7 bases lay in between. The germline CDR1 and CDR2 sequences are SEHNR and FQNEAQ (reference sequence). The CDR3 DNA reads as TGTGCCAGCAGCCGCCTAGACCAAGAGACCCAGTACTTC. Translating gives CASSRLDQETQYF. The variable domain in full, completed from reference TRBV7-9 and TRBJ2-5, reads DTGVSQNPRHKITKRGQNVTFRCDPISEHNRLYWYRQTLGQGPEFLTYFQNEAQLEKSRLLSDRFSAERPKGSFSTLEIQRTEQGDSAMYLCASSRLDQETQYFGPGTRLLVL.